This TCR beta chain was profiled in a study of neurological immune-mediated disorders. The study's findings and limits: Because no CDR3 amino acid sequences were shared across subjects by expanded clones, private repertoires were suggested in all groups.

V dropped 2 bases and J dropped 4 bases, with 17 bases sitting between them. The CDR3 has 16 residues. Germline lookup yields CDR1 SEHNR and CDR2 FQNEAQ (reference sequence). As regards this clonotype: What it binds is not known. This may stem from a read error, because a much larger clone lies one nucleotide away.

The making of cDNA relied on 5'RACE with 10-nucleotide random UMIs. TCRdb reprocessed the 5' RACE reads with MiXCR, giving one entry per CDR3 protein. The sample holds some 60,000 distinct CDR3 sequences, about 10% seen once. Time point meaning: longitudinal time-point 1 (baseline). The V gene is TRBV7-9, the J gene TRBJ1-1; TRBD1 might be the D (5 bases). This receptor was identified in a male donor with HTLV-1-associated myelopathy (HAM/TSP). Sequenced material: PBMCs. The CDR3 nucleotides are TGTGCCAGCAGCTTATGGCAGGGTATAGGGTTCACTGAAGCTTTCTTT. This encodes CASSLWQGIGFTEAFF.